The clone carrying this T cell receptor beta chain was counted between two and nine times. Its antigen is undetermined. V shed 1 base and J shed 2 bases, with 14 bases lying between them. Germline V gene sequence: CDR1 DFQATT, CDR2 SNEGSKA (reference sequence). There are 15 residues in the CDR3. These data originate in a study of type 1 and type 2 diabetes patients. Across the study: T cells were magnetically sorted from PBMCs as CD4+ or CD8+ subsets. Whole-study results and caveats: V and J gene usage correlated at 0.75 to 0.97 between type 2 diabetes and control samples.

All diabetic donors were classified as either type 1 or type 2 diabetes. PCR was run on genomic DNA. The TCR beta CDR3 region was amplified using 30 forward and 13 reverse primers. One entry per CDR3 protein, called by TCRdb with MiXCR from the multiplex PCR reads. The top ten hold 12% to 15% of the sample, which has fewer than 350,000 distinct CDR3 sequences, around 47% seen once. The V call is TRBV20-1, the J call TRBJ1-2, with D perhaps TRBD1 (5 bases). The receptor was isolated from a man between 18 and 35 years old with type 2 diabetes. The sequencing sample was made of peripheral blood mononuclear cells (PBMCs). The CDR3 reads CSARAPLGPNYGYTF. Written as DNA, the CDR3 is TGCAGTGCTAGAGCGCCTTTGGGACCGAACTATGGCTACACCTTC.